The entry that follows covers one T cell receptor (beta chain) sequence. The target antigen is unknown. Using RNA transcripts as the source, TCR beta CDR3 regions were amplified. In the first-round RT-PCR of the TCR CDR3, the HTBI primer set was used. In TCRdb, the multiplex PCR reads were re-called with MiXCR into one record per CDR3 protein. There are 250,000 to 300,000 distinct CDR3 sequences in the sample; roughly 15% occur only once, and under 8% lies in the top ten. The sample originates from a study of T cells in Graves' hyperthyroidism and ophthalmopathy. Study-level points and caveats: Ophthalmopathy and stable hyperthyroidism were told apart by a 13 V-J model. Among clonotypes expanded in thyroid above 0.001, most were also found in blood.

Stable disease denoted Graves' hyperthyroidism without ophthalmopathy progression within 18 months. This CDR3 is built from 14 residues. Trimming pared 5 bases from V and 7 bases from J, leaving 15 bases between. The germline V gene has CDR1 SEHNR and CDR2 FQNEAQ (reference sequence). The TCR comes from a woman between 40 and 55 years old with Graves' hyperthyroidism. This chain uses TRBV7-9 with TRBJ1-5; D is possibly TRBD1 (5 bases). Sequenced material: blood. In nucleotides, the CDR3 is TGTGCCAGCAGCCTATTCGGGGGACGGCAGCCCCAGCATTTT. Translation: CASSLFGGRQPQHF.